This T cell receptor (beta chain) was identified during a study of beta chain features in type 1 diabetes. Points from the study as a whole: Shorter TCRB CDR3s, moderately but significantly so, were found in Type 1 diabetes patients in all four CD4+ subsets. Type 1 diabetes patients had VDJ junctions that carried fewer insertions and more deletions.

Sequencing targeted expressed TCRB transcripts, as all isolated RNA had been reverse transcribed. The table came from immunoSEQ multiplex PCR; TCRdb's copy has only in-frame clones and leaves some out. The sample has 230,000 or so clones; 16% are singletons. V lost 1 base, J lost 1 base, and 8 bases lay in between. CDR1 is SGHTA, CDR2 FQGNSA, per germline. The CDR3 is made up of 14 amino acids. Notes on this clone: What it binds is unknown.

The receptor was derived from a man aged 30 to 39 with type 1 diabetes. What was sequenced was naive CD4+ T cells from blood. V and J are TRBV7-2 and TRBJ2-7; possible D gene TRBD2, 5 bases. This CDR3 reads CASSLDGLSYEQYF. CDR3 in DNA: TGTGCCAGCAGCTTAGACGGACTGTCCTACGAGCAGTACTTC.